A selection of T cell receptor beta chains follows, all from one sample in a study of shared clonotypes between healthy human individuals. The method was immunoSEQ multiplex PCR; TCRdb's version includes in-frame clones alone and lacks a portion of them. Among 110,000 or so clones, 65% to 75% were seen once, and the ten largest hold around 25%. The specimen sequenced was memory CD8+ T cells sorted from blood. These receptors all come from a woman aged 30 to 39 in good health. Each CDR3 is given with its conserved first and last residue. The D gene is left open where the match is weak. The listing skips clone size in some rows; elsewhere it reads once, few, many or a size class.

size,D,J,V,DNA,CDR3
-,TRBD2,TRBJ2-3,TRBV6-5,TGTGCCAGCAGTTATGGTGCGGGAGCCCCAGATACGCAGTATTTT,CASSYGAGAPDTQYF
-,-,TRBJ2-3,TRBV18,TGTGCCAGCTCACCGACTCCGTCTAGCACAGATACGCAGTATTTT,CASSPTPSSTDTQYF
-,TRBD2,TRBJ2-1,TRBV5-6,TGTGCCAGCAGCCCGGCTAGCGGGAGCAATGAGCAGTTCTTC,CASSPASGSNEQFF
-,-,TRBJ2-2,TRBV7-5,TGTGTCAGAAGCTTAGTGGCTAGCGGGAGGACCGGGGAGCTGTTTTTT,CVRSLVASGRTGELFF
few,-,TRBJ2-7,TRBV6-5,TGTGCCAGCAGTTACGGGGGGATGGGCTCCTACGAGCAGTACTTC,CASSYGGMGSYEQYF
-,TRBD2,TRBJ2-7,TRBV4-1,TGCGCCAGCAGCCAAGAGACTAGCGGGGCAACCTACGAGCAGTACTTC,CASSQETSGATYEQYF
-,-,TRBJ2-7,TRBV27,TGTGCCAGCAGTTCCCTCCGGGTCGGGAGTATATCAGGGGAGCAGTACTTC,CASSSLRVGSISGEQYF
-,-,TRBJ2-1,TRBV29-1,TGCAGCGTTGACACTACAAGCGTGTACAATGAGCAGTTCTTC,CSVDTTSVYNEQFF
-,-,TRBJ1-1,TRBV29-1,TGCAGCGCTGAACAGGGTATGAACACTGAAGCTTTCTTT,CSAEQGMNTEAFF
many,-,TRBJ2-5,TRBV28,TGTGCCAGCAGTCGTAACCCGGTGGCCTATCAAGAGACCCAGTACTTC,CASSRNPVAYQETQYF
-,TRBD2,TRBJ2-7,TRBV7-6,TGTGCCAGCAGCTACTTAGCGGGAGAGGTGTACGAGCAGTACTTC,CASSYLAGEVYEQYF
few,TRBD2,TRBJ2-2,TRBV7-9,TGTGCCAGCAGGCCTAGCGGGAGGAACACCGGGGAGCTGTTTTTT,CASRPSGRNTGELFF
-,TRBD2,TRBJ2-7,TRBV2,TGTGCCAGCAGTGGGACTAGCGGGACGGGCGAGCAGTACTTC,CASSGTSGTGEQYF
-,-,TRBJ2-2,TRBV7-9,TGTGCCAGCAGCCCACGAGCCTATACCGGGGAGCTGTTTTTT,CASSPRAYTGELFF
-,TRBD1,TRBJ1-4,TRBV25-1,TGTGCCAGCAAGGGGGCAGGGCCTAATGAAAAACTGTTTTTT,CASKGAGPNEKLFF
once,-,TRBJ2-3,TRBV5-4,TGTGCCAGCAGCTTGGCCGTGACAGATACGCAGTATTTT,CASSLAVTDTQYF
-,-,TRBJ1-2,TRBV5-6,TGTGCCAGCAGCTTGTTGCGGTCCTATGGCTACACCTTC,CASSLLRSYGYTF
-,-,TRBJ2-1,TRBV6-4,TGTGCCAGCAGTGACGGAGTAGCGGAATACAATGAGCAGTTCTTC,CASSDGVAEYNEQFF
-,-,TRBJ1-1,TRBV19,TGTGCCAGTAGCCCTACGGCCTGGACAAGACCAACAAGACTCAACACTGAAGCTTTCTTT,CASSPTAWTRPTRLNTEAFF
-,-,TRBJ2-7,TRBV10-1,TGCGCCAGCAGTGAGTTTGGGACATACACCTACGAGCAGTACTTC,CASSEFGTYTYEQYF
once,-,TRBJ2-5,TRBV29-1,TGCAGCGTTGAAGATCGACGGCGGGGAGAGACCCAGTACTTC,CSVEDRRRGETQYF
-,-,TRBJ2-7,TRBV25-1,TGTGCCACTCGGGGGATCGGGGAGCAGTACTTC,CATRGIGEQYF
many,TRBD1,TRBJ2-7,TRBV7-6,TGTGCCAGCAGCTTAGACAGGGGCTACGAGCAGTACTTC,CASSLDRGYEQYF
few,TRBD2,TRBJ2-1,TRBV25-1,TGTGCCACCGATGGGGGGGATTCCTACAATGAGCAGTTCTTC,CATDGGDSYNEQFF
-,-,TRBJ2-3,TRBV2,TGTGCCAGCAGCTGGACCCGAGGGGCAGATACGCAGTATTTT,CASSWTRGADTQYF
-,TRBD1,TRBJ2-6,TRBV29-1,TGCAGCGTTGGGGACAGATACTCTGGGGCCAACGTCCTGACTTTC,CSVGDRYSGANVLTF
few,-,TRBJ2-7,TRBV19,TGTGCCACCTCTTCGGCTTTAGGGACCTCCTACGAGCAGTACTTC,CATSSALGTSYEQYF
-,TRBD2,TRBJ2-7,TRBV19,TGTGCCAGTAGCGCTAGCGGGAGGCTCTACGAGCAGTACTTC,CASSASGRLYEQYF
-,TRBD2,TRBJ2-7,TRBV12-5,TGTGCTAGCGGGACTAGCGGGTTCGAGCAGTACTTC,CASGTSGFEQYF
-,-,TRBJ2-3,TRBV28,TGTGCCAGCAGTTTGGGGCAGGGTGACACAGATACGCAGTATTTT,CASSLGQGDTDTQYF
-,-,TRBJ2-3,TRBV27,TGTGCCAGCAGTTTCTCACTGACGACGGCGGATACGCAGTATTTT,CASSFSLTTADTQYF
once,-,TRBJ1-1,TRBV19,TGTGCCAGTAGTATCCAACCCGGTATTTGGCTGGGCTGGATGGTTAATCCCGAACTCCCTGAAGCTTTCTTT,CASSIQPGIWLGWMVNPELPEAFF